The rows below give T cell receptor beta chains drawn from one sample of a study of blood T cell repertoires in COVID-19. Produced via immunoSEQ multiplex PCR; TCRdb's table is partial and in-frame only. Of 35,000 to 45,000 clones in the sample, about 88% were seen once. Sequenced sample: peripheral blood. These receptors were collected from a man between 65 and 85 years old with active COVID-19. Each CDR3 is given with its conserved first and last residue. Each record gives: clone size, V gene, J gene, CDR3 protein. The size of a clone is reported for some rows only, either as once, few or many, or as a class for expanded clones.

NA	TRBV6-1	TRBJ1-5	CASNQGVGQPQHF
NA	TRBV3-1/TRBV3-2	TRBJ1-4	CASSPDRANEKLFF
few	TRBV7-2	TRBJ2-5	CASSLGFTAGQETQYF
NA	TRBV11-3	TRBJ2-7	CASSEGASSYEQYF
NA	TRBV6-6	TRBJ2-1	CASSYSRVYNEQFF
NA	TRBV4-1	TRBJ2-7	CASSQGARPYEQYF
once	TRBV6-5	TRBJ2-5	CASGRQGFEETQYF
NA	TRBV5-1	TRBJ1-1	CASSQGQGATEAFF
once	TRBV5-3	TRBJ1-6	CARSLDRDNSPLHF
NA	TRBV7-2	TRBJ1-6	CASSFDRGRMISGSPLHF
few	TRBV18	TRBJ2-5	CASSPRSQETQYF
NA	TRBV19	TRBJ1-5	CASSISTGVRSNQPQHF
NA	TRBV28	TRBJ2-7	CASSSLAGVGDEQYF
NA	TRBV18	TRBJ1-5	CASSPSRGQPQHF
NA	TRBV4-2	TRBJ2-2	CASSQFSGVTGELFF
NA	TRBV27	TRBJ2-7	CASSLSSGYEQYF
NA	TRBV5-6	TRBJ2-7	CASSLLAGAQYF
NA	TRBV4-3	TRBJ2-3	CASSQDLVVAGRVDTQYF
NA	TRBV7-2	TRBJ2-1	CASSPKGQLYNEQFF
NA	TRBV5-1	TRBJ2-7	CASSFRAGGSSYEQYF
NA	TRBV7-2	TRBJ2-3	CASSSKGGLAASDTQYF
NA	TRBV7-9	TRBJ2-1	CASSSGLGEQFF